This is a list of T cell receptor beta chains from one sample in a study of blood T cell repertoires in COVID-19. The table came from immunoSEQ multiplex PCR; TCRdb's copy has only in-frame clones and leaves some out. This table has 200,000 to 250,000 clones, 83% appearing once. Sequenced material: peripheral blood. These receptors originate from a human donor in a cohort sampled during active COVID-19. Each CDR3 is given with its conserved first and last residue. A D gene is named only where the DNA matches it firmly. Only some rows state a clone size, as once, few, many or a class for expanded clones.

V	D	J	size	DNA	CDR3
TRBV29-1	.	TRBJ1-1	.	TGCAGCGTTAGGGGAGGGGCTGAAGCTTTCTTT	CSVRGGAEAFF
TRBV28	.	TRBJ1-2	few	TGTGCCAGCAGTTCGAACTATGGCTACACCTTC	CASSSNYGYTF
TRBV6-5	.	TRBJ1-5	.	TGTGCCAGCAGATTGGCACCCAATCAGCCCCAGCATTTT	CASRLAPNQPQHF
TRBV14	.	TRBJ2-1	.	TGTGCCAGCAGCCAAGGGTTATTTGAGGGCAATGAGCAGTTCTTC	CASSQGLFEGNEQFF
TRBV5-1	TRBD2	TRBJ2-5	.	TGCGCCAGCAGCTTGGCCGGGCTAGCGGTAGAGACCCAGTACTTC	CASSLAGLAVETQYF
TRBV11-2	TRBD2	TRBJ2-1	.	TGTGCCAGCAGCTTTGATGAACTAGCGGAATTTAACTACAATGAGCAGTTCTTC	CASSFDELAEFNYNEQFF
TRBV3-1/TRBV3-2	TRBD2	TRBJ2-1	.	TGTGCCAGCAGCTGGACTAGCGGGGACGAGCAGTTCTTC	CASSWTSGDEQFF
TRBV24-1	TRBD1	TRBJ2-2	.	TGTGCCACCAGTGACCGGGACAGGGGGAACGGCGGGGAGCTGTTTTTT	CATSDRDRGNGGELFF
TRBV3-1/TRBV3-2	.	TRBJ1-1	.	TGTGCCAGCAGCCAAGTACGGGGGGATGAAGCTTTCTTT	CASSQVRGDEAFF
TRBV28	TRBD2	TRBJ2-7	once	TGTGCCAGCATAAGAGCGGGAGGGCCTTCCTACGAGCAGTACTTC	CASIRAGGPSYEQYF
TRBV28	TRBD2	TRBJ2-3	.	TGTGCCAGCAGTCCGACTAGCGGGAGCACAGATACGCAGTATTTT	CASSPTSGSTDTQYF
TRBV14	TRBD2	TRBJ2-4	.	TGTGCCAGCAGCCCCTTTACTAGCGGACTAGCCAAAAACATTCAGTACTTC	CASSPFTSGLAKNIQYF
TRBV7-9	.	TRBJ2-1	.	TGTGCCAGCAGCCCCGCGGGGCGTAATGAGCAGTTCTTC	CASSPAGRNEQFF